Listed below are T cell receptor beta chains from one sample, sequenced in a study of blood T cell repertoires in COVID-19. Method: immunoSEQ multiplex PCR; TCRdb's copy keeps in-frame clones and lacks some. The table has about 210,000 clones, 85% to 90% seen once. The sample consisted of PBMCs or T cells enriched from blood (not recorded which). The receptors shown here come from a man aged 25 to 40 who had recovered from COVID-19. The CDR3 runs from the conserved cysteine through the conserved F or W. The D gene is left open where the match is weak. Where a row states a size, it is once, few, many or the class of an expanded clone; other rows omit it.

CDR3 protein: CASSRDRGQETQYF
CDR3 DNA: TGTGCCAGCAGTCGGGACAGGGGGCAAGAGACCCAGTACTTC
V gene: TRBV7-9
J gene: TRBJ2-5
clone size: NA
D gene: TRBD1

CDR3 protein: CASIGTGSNEKLFF
CDR3 DNA: TGTGCCAGTATAGGGACAGGATCAAATGAAAAACTGTTTTTT
V gene: TRBV19
J gene: TRBJ1-4
clone size: NA
D gene: TRBD1

CDR3 protein: CASSPAGGAYNEQFF
CDR3 DNA: TGCGCCAGCAGCCCAGCGGGAGGGGCCTACAATGAGCAGTTCTTC
V gene: TRBV5-1
J gene: TRBJ2-1
clone size: NA
D gene: TRBD2

CDR3 protein: CASSLADRGRGSEQYF
CDR3 DNA: TGCGCCAGCAGCTTGGCAGACAGGGGTCGGGGGAGCGAGCAGTACTTC
V gene: TRBV5-1
J gene: TRBJ2-7
clone size: NA
D gene: TRBD1

CDR3 protein: CASSFGGSYEQYF
CDR3 DNA: TGTGCCAGCAGCTTCGGGGGTTCCTACGAGCAGTACTTC
V gene: TRBV5-4
J gene: TRBJ2-7
clone size: NA
D gene: NA

CDR3 protein: CASRPRAGDTGELFF
CDR3 DNA: TGTGCCAGCAGACCTCGAGCGGGAGACACCGGGGAGCTGTTTTTT
V gene: TRBV27
J gene: TRBJ2-2
clone size: NA
D gene: TRBD2

CDR3 protein: CASSLLGGSANQPQHF
CDR3 DNA: TGTGCCAGCAGTTTATTAGGGGGCTCTGCGAATCAGCCCCAGCATTTT
V gene: TRBV28
J gene: TRBJ1-5
clone size: NA
D gene: TRBD1

CDR3 protein: CASSYTRHYTGELFF
CDR3 DNA: TGTGCCAGCAGTTACACTAGACACTACACCGGGGAGCTGTTTTTT
V gene: TRBV6-5
J gene: TRBJ2-2
clone size: NA
D gene: NA

CDR3 protein: CASSRSDRGSSYNSPLHF
CDR3 DNA: TGCGCCAGCAGCCGTTCAGACAGGGGGAGCTCCTATAATTCACCCCTCCACTTT
V gene: TRBV5-1
J gene: TRBJ1-6
clone size: NA
D gene: TRBD1

CDR3 protein: CASSSTSDYYSGELFF
CDR3 DNA: TGCGCCAGCAGCTCGACGTCGGACTACTATTCCGGGGAGCTGTTTTTT
V gene: TRBV5-1
J gene: TRBJ2-2
clone size: NA
D gene: NA

CDR3 protein: CSASQGHYGYTF
CDR3 DNA: TGCAGTGCTAGTCAGGGCCATTATGGCTACACCTTC
V gene: TRBV20-1
J gene: TRBJ1-2
clone size: NA
D gene: NA

CDR3 protein: CASSLARGDRAYSPLHF
CDR3 DNA: TGTGCCAGCAGCTTAGCGAGGGGGGACAGGGCCTATTCACCCCTCCACTTT
V gene: TRBV7-9
J gene: TRBJ1-6
clone size: NA
D gene: TRBD1

CDR3 protein: CASSPTGFQPQHF
CDR3 DNA: TGTGCCAGCAGCCCTACAGGGTTTCAGCCCCAGCATTTT
V gene: TRBV7-8
J gene: TRBJ1-5
clone size: NA
D gene: NA

CDR3 protein: CASTGGTKNIQYF
CDR3 DNA: TGTGCCAGCACAGGGGGAACCAAAAACATTCAGTACTTC
V gene: TRBV4-2
J gene: TRBJ2-4
clone size: NA
D gene: TRBD1

CDR3 protein: CASSQDRMGLASTDTQYF
CDR3 DNA: TGTGCCAGCAGCCAAGATAGGATGGGACTAGCCAGCACAGATACGCAGTATTTT
V gene: TRBV3-1/TRBV3-2
J gene: TRBJ2-3
clone size: NA
D gene: TRBD2

CDR3 protein: CASSLASGASGMNEQFF
CDR3 DNA: TGTGCCAGCAGCTTAGCCTCGGGGGCTAGCGGGATGAATGAGCAGTTCTTC
V gene: TRBV7-2
J gene: TRBJ2-1
clone size: NA
D gene: TRBD2

CDR3 protein: CAISASGIGQPQHF
CDR3 DNA: TGTGCCATCAGTGCTTCAGGGATCGGGCAGCCCCAGCATTTT
V gene: TRBV10-3
J gene: TRBJ1-5
clone size: NA
D gene: NA

CDR3 protein: CASSYSEGETQYF
CDR3 DNA: TGTGCCAGCAGTTACTCCGAGGGAGAGACCCAGTACTTC
V gene: TRBV6-5
J gene: TRBJ2-5
clone size: once
D gene: NA

CDR3 protein: CASSLGGTRSVPLHF
CDR3 DNA: TGTGCCAGCAGCTTGGGGGGGACACGGAGTGTGCCCCTCCACTTT
V gene: TRBV5-4
J gene: TRBJ1-6
clone size: NA
D gene: NA

CDR3 protein: CASSQGQMNTEAFF
CDR3 DNA: TGCGCCAGCAGCCAGGGACAAATGAACACTGAAGCTTTCTTT
V gene: TRBV4-1
J gene: TRBJ1-1
clone size: NA
D gene: NA

CDR3 protein: CATSDLFGEGGTDTQYF
CDR3 DNA: TGTGCCACCAGTGATTTGTTCGGGGAGGGCGGCACAGATACGCAGTATTTT
V gene: TRBV24-1
J gene: TRBJ2-3
clone size: NA
D gene: TRBD2

CDR3 protein: CASSQVLAGEDTQYF
CDR3 DNA: TGCGCCAGCAGCCAAGTTCTAGCGGGAGAAGATACGCAGTATTTT
V gene: TRBV4-3
J gene: TRBJ2-3
clone size: NA
D gene: TRBD2

CDR3 protein: CASSSVGGRAKNIQYF
CDR3 DNA: TGTGCCAGCAGTTCAGTCGGGGGGAGGGCCAAAAACATTCAGTACTTC
V gene: TRBV28
J gene: TRBJ2-4
clone size: NA
D gene: TRBD2

CDR3 protein: CASSQYDRGGGYTF
CDR3 DNA: TGTGCCAGCAGCCAATACGACAGGGGCGGGGGCTACACCTTC
V gene: TRBV3-1/TRBV3-2
J gene: TRBJ1-2
clone size: few
D gene: TRBD1

CDR3 protein: CASSPRGSGREQYF
CDR3 DNA: TGTGCCAGCAGTCCTAGGGGTTCCGGGCGCGAGCAGTACTTC
V gene: TRBV28
J gene: TRBJ2-7
clone size: NA
D gene: NA

CDR3 protein: CASSPVQGNTNIQYF
CDR3 DNA: TGTGCCAGCAGCCCCGTACAGGGAAATACGAACATTCAGTACTTC
V gene: TRBV5-8
J gene: TRBJ2-4
clone size: NA
D gene: NA

CDR3 protein: CASSPTGASSYNSPLHF
CDR3 DNA: TGCGCCAGCAGCCCGACAGGGGCCAGCTCCTATAATTCACCCCTCCACTTT
V gene: TRBV5-1
J gene: TRBJ1-6
clone size: NA
D gene: TRBD1

CDR3 protein: CASSYGQGELFF
CDR3 DNA: TGCGCCAGCAGCTACGGACAGGGGGAGCTGTTTTTT
V gene: TRBV4-3
J gene: TRBJ2-2
clone size: NA
D gene: NA

CDR3 protein: CASSYLGQQYQETQYF
CDR3 DNA: TGTGCCAGCAGTTACCTGGGACAACAGTACCAAGAGACCCAGTACTTC
V gene: TRBV6-5
J gene: TRBJ2-5
clone size: NA
D gene: NA

CDR3 protein: CASRDSLYNEQFF
CDR3 DNA: TGCGCCAGCCGGGACAGTTTATACAATGAGCAGTTCTTC
V gene: TRBV10-2
J gene: TRBJ2-1
clone size: NA
D gene: TRBD1

CDR3 protein: CAISESKFTSGSWNEQFF
CDR3 DNA: TGTGCCATCAGTGAGTCGAAATTTACTAGCGGGAGCTGGAATGAGCAGTTCTTC
V gene: TRBV10-3
J gene: TRBJ2-1
clone size: NA
D gene: TRBD2

CDR3 protein: CASSYSPRTANYGYTF
CDR3 DNA: TGTGCCAGCAGTTACTCTCCTAGGACAGCTAACTATGGCTACACCTTC
V gene: TRBV6-2/TRBV6-3
J gene: TRBJ1-2
clone size: NA
D gene: NA

CDR3 protein: CASSQRGQGSQETQYF
CDR3 DNA: TGCGCCAGCAGTCAAAGGGGACAGGGGTCTCAAGAGACCCAGTACTTC
V gene: TRBV23-1
J gene: TRBJ2-5
clone size: NA
D gene: TRBD1

CDR3 protein: CASSETVPYYGYTF
CDR3 DNA: TGTGCCAGCAGTGAGACAGTTCCATACTATGGCTACACCTTC
V gene: TRBV6-1
J gene: TRBJ1-2
clone size: NA
D gene: NA

CDR3 protein: CASSSLGAGGLEQYF
CDR3 DNA: TGTGCCAGCAGCTCTTTGGGGGCGGGAGGGCTGGAGCAGTACTTC
V gene: TRBV7-2
J gene: TRBJ2-7
clone size: NA
D gene: TRBD2

CDR3 protein: CASSSRDRESGPQHF
CDR3 DNA: TGTGCCAGCAGCTCCCGGGACAGGGAATCAGGGCCCCAGCATTTT
V gene: TRBV5-6
J gene: TRBJ1-5
clone size: NA
D gene: TRBD1

CDR3 protein: CASSVEGVTYEQYF
CDR3 DNA: TGTGCCAGCAGCGTAGAGGGGGTGACCTACGAGCAGTACTTC
V gene: TRBV9
J gene: TRBJ2-7
clone size: once
D gene: NA

CDR3 protein: CASSPIYTSGGHKPSTDTQYF
CDR3 DNA: TGTGCCAGCTCACCAATTTACACTAGCGGGGGGCACAAACCTAGCACAGATACGCAGTATTTT
V gene: TRBV18
J gene: TRBJ2-3
clone size: NA
D gene: TRBD2

CDR3 protein: CASSLGGGNNEQFF
CDR3 DNA: TGTGCCAGCAGCTTAGGTGGCGGTAACAATGAGCAGTTCTTC
V gene: TRBV11-2
J gene: TRBJ2-1
clone size: many
D gene: NA

CDR3 protein: CATSRGNIAGETDTQYF
CDR3 DNA: TGTGCCACCAGCAGAGGCAATATAGCGGGAGAGACAGATACGCAGTATTTT
V gene: TRBV15
J gene: TRBJ2-3
clone size: NA
D gene: TRBD2

CDR3 protein: CASSRETGRTDTQYF
CDR3 DNA: TGCGCCAGCAGCCGAGAGACAGGGCGCACAGATACGCAGTATTTT
V gene: TRBV4-3
J gene: TRBJ2-3
clone size: NA
D gene: TRBD1

CDR3 protein: CSASGPTTGFVSNQPQHF
CDR3 DNA: TGCAGTGCTAGTGGTCCCACGACAGGGTTTGTTAGCAATCAGCCCCAGCATTTT
V gene: TRBV20-1
J gene: TRBJ1-5
clone size: NA
D gene: TRBD1

CDR3 protein: CASSQTKTGSSYEQYF
CDR3 DNA: TGCGCCAGCAGCCAAACGAAGACAGGGAGCTCCTACGAGCAGTACTTC
V gene: TRBV4-1
J gene: TRBJ2-7
clone size: NA
D gene: TRBD1

CDR3 protein: CASSLLAGGNEQFF
CDR3 DNA: TGTGCCAGCAGCCTCCTAGCGGGAGGGAATGAGCAGTTCTTC
V gene: TRBV28
J gene: TRBJ2-1
clone size: NA
D gene: TRBD2

CDR3 protein: CASSQDRPTGSSYEQYF
CDR3 DNA: TGCGCCAGCAGCCAAGACCGCCCGACTGGGAGCTCCTACGAGCAGTACTTC
V gene: TRBV4-3
J gene: TRBJ2-7
clone size: NA
D gene: NA

CDR3 protein: CASSQVAGGLYNEQFF
CDR3 DNA: TGCGCCAGCAGCCAGGTAGCGGGGGGGCTATACAATGAGCAGTTCTTC
V gene: TRBV4-3
J gene: TRBJ2-1
clone size: NA
D gene: TRBD2

CDR3 protein: CASSVKLYTEAFF
CDR3 DNA: TGTGCCAGCAGTGTAAAACTGTACACTGAAGCTTTCTTT
V gene: TRBV12-3/TRBV12-4
J gene: TRBJ1-1
clone size: once
D gene: NA

CDR3 protein: CARRLAGGGPHGELFF
CDR3 DNA: TGTGCCAGAAGGTTGGCGGGGGGAGGGCCACACGGGGAGCTGTTTTTT
V gene: TRBV5-3
J gene: TRBJ2-2
clone size: NA
D gene: TRBD2

CDR3 protein: CASSQDHPGLGRRTDTQYF
CDR3 DNA: TGTGCCAGCAGCCAAGATCACCCCGGACTAGGGAGACGCACAGATACGCAGTATTTT
V gene: TRBV3-1/TRBV3-2
J gene: TRBJ2-3
clone size: many
D gene: TRBD2

CDR3 protein: CASSLGLAGSTETQYF
CDR3 DNA: TGTGCCAGCAGCCTCGGACTAGCGGGTTCGACTGAGACCCAGTACTTC
V gene: TRBV6-2/TRBV6-3
J gene: TRBJ2-5
clone size: NA
D gene: TRBD2